This paragraph reports one TCR beta chain. TCRdb keeps only in-frame clones here, not all; method: immunoSEQ multiplex PCR. The data contain about 170,000 clones, around 80% of them singletons. The entry originates in a study of blood T cell repertoires in COVID-19. Overall study context: Nucleic acid was either cDNA or gDNA, and it came from T cells, B-cell-depleted T cells, or PBMCs.

Cohorts were based on clinical histories the participants reported. For recovered donors of Cohort 3, there were two negative PCRs, clearance, or symptom resolution. The sequencing sample was made of PBMCs or T cells enriched from blood (not recorded which). This TCR was sampled from a man in his forties or fifties who had recovered from COVID-19.

The CDR3 reads CASSTGSAIVNEQFF. CDR3 DNA: TGTGCCAGCAGCACCGGTAGCGCGATTGTGAATGAGCAGTTCTTC. This sequence joins TRBV28 and TRBJ2-1; D might be TRBD2 (5 bases). This CDR3 is 15 amino acids long. Germline V gene lookup returns CDR1 MDHEN and CDR2 SYDVKM. Deletions cut 6 bases from V and 7 bases from J, with 19 bases between.